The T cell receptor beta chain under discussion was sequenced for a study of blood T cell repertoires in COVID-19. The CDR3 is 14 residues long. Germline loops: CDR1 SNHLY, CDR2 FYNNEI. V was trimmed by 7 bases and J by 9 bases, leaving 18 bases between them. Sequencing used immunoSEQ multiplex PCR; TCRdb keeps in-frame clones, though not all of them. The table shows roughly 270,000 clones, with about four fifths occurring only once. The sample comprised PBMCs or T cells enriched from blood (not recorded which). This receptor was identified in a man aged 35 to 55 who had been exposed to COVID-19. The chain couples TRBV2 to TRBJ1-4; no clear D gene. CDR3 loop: CASTEPGSLQKLFF. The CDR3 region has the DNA TGTGCCAGCACCGAACCGGGGAGCCTACAAAAACTGTTTTTT.